This T cell receptor (beta chain) derives from a study of siplizumab effects on memory and regulatory T cells. The protocol was immunoSEQ multiplex PCR, while the TCRdb copy is restricted to in-frame clones and leaves out a portion. The sample contains about 100,000 clones, about 93% of which appear only once. This CDR3 spans 15 amino acids. V gave up 5 bases and J gave up 2 bases; unmatched junction bases: 4. CDR1 is SGHDN, CDR2 FVKESK, per germline. As concerns this clone: Its antigen is unknown.

Study conclusions and caveats: Tregs that proliferated in siplizumab cultures did not have their suppressive function confirmed. Treatment with siplizumab left mappable alloreactive CD4+ clones averaging around 69% Treg-derived, compared with under 30% in controls.

The receptor was isolated from a human donor in good health. The J gene is TRBJ2-1, the V gene TRBV14, with 9 bases that match TRBD2. The specimen was Tregs sorted from blood. The CDR3 is CASSVRLAAYNEQFF. The CDR3 DNA sequence: TGTGCCAGCAGCGTCCGACTAGCGGCCTACAATGAGCAGTTCTTC.